This section outlines one T cell receptor (beta chain) sequence together with its context. Its antigen is undetermined. The trim removed 1 base at V and 13 bases at J, leaving 5 bases unmatched. The CDR3 consists of 14 residues. Germline CDR1 is LNHDA and CDR2 is SQIVND (reference sequence). The source of the sample is a study of siplizumab effects on memory and regulatory T cells. Whole-study findings and limits: Naive T cells were seemingly more diverse than memory cells, and major contributions to the alloresponse seemed to be made by them. Fewer alloreactive sequences mapped to unstimulated CD4+ memory cells under siplizumab. No assignable naive or memory phenotype existed for roughly 80-97% of proliferating CD4+ or CD8+ clones.

Method: immunoSEQ multiplex PCR; TCRdb's copy keeps in-frame clones and lacks some. The repertoire consists of roughly 100,000 clones, with 92% occurring once and the leading ten covering roughly 1%. The V call is TRBV19, the J call TRBJ2-1, with TRBD2 identical over 12 bases. This sequence originates from a human donor in good health. The sequenced sample was CD4+ T cells sorted from blood. The DNA of the CDR3 is TGTGCCAGTAGTATAGTTACTAGCGGGAGGTCCCAGTTCTTC. It specifies CASSIVTSGRSQFF.